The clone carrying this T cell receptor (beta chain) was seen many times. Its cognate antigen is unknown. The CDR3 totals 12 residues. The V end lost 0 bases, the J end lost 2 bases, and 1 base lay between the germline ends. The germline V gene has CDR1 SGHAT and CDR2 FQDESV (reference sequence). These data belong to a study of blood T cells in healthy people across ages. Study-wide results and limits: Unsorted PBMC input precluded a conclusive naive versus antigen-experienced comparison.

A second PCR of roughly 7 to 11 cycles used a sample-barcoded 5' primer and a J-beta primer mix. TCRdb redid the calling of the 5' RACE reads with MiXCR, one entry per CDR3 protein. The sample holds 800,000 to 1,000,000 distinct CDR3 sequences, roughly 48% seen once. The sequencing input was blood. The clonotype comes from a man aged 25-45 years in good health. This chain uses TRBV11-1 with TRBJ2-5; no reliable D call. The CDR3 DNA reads TGTGCCAGCAGCTTAGCGCAAGAGACCCAGTACTTC. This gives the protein CASSLAQETQYF. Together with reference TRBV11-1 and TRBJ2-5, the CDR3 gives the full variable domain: EAEVAQSPRYKITEKSQAVAFWCDPISGHATLYWYRQILGQGPELLVQFQDESVVDDSQLPKDRFSAERLKGVDSTLKIQPAELGDSAMYLCASSLAQETQYFGPGTRLLVL.